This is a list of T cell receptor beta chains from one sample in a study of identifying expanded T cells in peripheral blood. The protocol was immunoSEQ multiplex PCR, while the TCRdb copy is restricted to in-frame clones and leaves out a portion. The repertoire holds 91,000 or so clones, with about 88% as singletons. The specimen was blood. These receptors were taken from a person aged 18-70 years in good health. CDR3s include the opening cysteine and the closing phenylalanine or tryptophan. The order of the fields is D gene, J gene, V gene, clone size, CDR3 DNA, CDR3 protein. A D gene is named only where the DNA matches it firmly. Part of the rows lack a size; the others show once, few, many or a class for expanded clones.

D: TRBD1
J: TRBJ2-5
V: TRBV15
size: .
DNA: TGTGCCACCAGCAAGAGTAACAGGGGCGGCGAGACCCAGTACTTC
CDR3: CATSKSNRGGETQYF

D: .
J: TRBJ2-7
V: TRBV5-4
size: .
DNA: TGTGCCAGCAGCTTGGTTGGGGGGTCAGGCTACGAGCAGTACTTC
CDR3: CASSLVGGSGYEQYF

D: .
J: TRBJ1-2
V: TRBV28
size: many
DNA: TGTGCCAGCAGTTTAGGCGGAAGGTTCTATGGCTACACCTTC
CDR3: CASSLGGRFYGYTF

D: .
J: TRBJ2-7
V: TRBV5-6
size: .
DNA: TGTGCCAGCAGCCGGACGGCACAGACCCACGAGCAGTACTTC
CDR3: CASSRTAQTHEQYF

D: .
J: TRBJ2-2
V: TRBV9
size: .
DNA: TGTGCCAGCACCTCCTTTGTAGGCGGGGAGCTGTTTTTT
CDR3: CASTSFVGGELFF

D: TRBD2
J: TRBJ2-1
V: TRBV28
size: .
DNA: TGTGCCAGCAGTTTCTCCCGGACTAGTGTTTACAATGAGCAGTTCTTC
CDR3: CASSFSRTSVYNEQFF

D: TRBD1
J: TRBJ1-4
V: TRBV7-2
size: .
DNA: TGTGCCAGCAGGCGGGACAGGGGAAACGAAAAACTGTTTTTT
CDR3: CASRRDRGNEKLFF

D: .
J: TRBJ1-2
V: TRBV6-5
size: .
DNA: TGTGCCAGCAGGAGGGACTATGGCTACACCTTC
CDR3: CASRRDYGYTF

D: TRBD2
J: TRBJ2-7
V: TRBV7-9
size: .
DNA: TGTGCCAGCAGCTTATCGGGACTATACCTTTTC
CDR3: CASSLSGLYLF

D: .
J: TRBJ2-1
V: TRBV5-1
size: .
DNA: TGCGCCAGCAGATCGGAGGGGGCACCGGGCAATGAGCAGTTCTTC
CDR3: CASRSEGAPGNEQFF

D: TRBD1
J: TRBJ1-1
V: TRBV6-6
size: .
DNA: TGTGCCAGCAGTTACTCGACAGGGCTCACTGAAGCTTTCTTT
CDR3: CASSYSTGLTEAFF

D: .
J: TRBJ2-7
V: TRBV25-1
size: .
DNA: TGTGCCAGCAGTGAAACGGGAAACTACGAGCAGTACTTC
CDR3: CASSETGNYEQYF

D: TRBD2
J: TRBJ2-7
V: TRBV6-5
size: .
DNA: TGTGCCAGCAGTTACTCATCTGGGACTAGTCACTACGAGCAGTACTTC
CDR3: CASSYSSGTSHYEQYF

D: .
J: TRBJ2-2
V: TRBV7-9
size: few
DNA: TGTGCCAGCAGAGGGCGACAGGTAGACACCGGGGAGCTGTTTTTT
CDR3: CASRGRQVDTGELFF

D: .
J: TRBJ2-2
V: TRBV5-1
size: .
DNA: TGCGCCAGCAGGCCTGGACTCGGCACCGGGGAGCTGTTTTTT
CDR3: CASRPGLGTGELFF

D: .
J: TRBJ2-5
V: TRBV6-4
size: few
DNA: TGTGCCAGCAGTGAGGGGTCAGGGCAAGAGACCCAGTACTTC
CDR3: CASSEGSGQETQYF

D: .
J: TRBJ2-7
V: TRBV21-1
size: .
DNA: TGTGCCAGCAGGAGGAGCGGGGGCACTATATTTTACGAGCAGTACTTC
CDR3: CASRRSGGTIFYEQYF

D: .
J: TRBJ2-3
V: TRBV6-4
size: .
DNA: TGTGCCAGCAGACAGGCGGCACACACAGATACGCAGTATTTT
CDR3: CASRQAAHTDTQYF

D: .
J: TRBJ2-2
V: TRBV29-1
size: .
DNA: TGCAGCGTCAGACTCTCGAGGAGCACCGGGGAGCTGTTTTTT
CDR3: CSVRLSRSTGELFF

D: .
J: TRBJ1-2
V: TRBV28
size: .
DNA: TGTGCCAGCAGCATCCAACGCTATGGCTACACCTTC
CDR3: CASSIQRYGYTF

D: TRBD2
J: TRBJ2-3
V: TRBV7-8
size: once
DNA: TGTGCCAGCAGCTTTTCGCCCACCGGGAGCGGGGTTACAGATACGCAGTATTTT
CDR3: CASSFSPTGSGVTDTQYF

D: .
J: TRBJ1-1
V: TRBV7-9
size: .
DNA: TGTGCCAGCAACCCGCAGGAGAACACTGAAGCTTTCTTT
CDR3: CASNPQENTEAFF

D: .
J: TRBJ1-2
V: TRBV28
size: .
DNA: TGTGCCAGCAGTCCACCGGACAGCTATGGCTACACCTTC
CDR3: CASSPPDSYGYTF

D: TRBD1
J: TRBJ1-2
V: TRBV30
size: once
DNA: TGTGCCTGGACCCTAGGGACAGGGTTGTACTATGGCTACACCTTC
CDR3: CAWTLGTGLYYGYTF

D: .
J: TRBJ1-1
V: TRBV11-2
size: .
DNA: TGTGCCAGCAGCGCTAACACTGAAGCTTTCTTT
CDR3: CASSANTEAFF

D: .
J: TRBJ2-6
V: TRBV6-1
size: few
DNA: TGTGCCAGCAGCCACCGGGGGACTGGGGCCAACGTCCTGACTTTC
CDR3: CASSHRGTGANVLTF

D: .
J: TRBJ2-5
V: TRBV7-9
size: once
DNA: TGTGCCAGCAGCTTAAGAGCACTAGAAGAGACCCAGTACTTC
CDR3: CASSLRALEETQYF

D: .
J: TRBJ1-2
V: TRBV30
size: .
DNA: TGTGCCTGGAGTGGGACACAAGTTGGTGGCTACACCTTC
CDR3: CAWSGTQVGGYTF

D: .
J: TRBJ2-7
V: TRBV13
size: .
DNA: TGTGCCAGCAGCTTCTCCTCGGGGGTGCCCTACGAGCAGTACTTC
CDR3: CASSFSSGVPYEQYF